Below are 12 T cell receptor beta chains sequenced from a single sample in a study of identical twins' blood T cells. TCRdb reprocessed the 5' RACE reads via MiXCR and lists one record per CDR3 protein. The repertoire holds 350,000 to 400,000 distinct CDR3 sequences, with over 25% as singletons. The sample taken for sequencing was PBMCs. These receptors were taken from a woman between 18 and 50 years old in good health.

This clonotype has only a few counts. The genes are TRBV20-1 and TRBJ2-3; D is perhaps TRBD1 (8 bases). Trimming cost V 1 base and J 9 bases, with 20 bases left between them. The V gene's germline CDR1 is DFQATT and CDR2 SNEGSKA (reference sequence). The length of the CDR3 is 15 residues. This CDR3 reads CSARGPRSGTGTQYF. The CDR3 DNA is TGCAGTGCTAGAGGGCCCCGGAGCGGGACAGGCACGCAGTATTTT.

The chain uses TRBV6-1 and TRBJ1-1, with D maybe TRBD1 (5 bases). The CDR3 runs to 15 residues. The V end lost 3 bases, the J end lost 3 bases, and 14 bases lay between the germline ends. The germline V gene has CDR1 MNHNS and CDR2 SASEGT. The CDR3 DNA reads TGTGCCAGCAGTGACCTAGGGACGGAATACACTGAAGCTTTCTTT. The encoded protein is CASSDLGTEYTEAFF.

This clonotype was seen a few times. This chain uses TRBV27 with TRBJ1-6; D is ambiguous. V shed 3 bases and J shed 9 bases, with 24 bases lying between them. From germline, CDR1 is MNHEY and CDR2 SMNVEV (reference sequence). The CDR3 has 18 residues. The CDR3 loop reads CASSFFARSDGYLSPLHF. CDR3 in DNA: TGTGCCAGCAGTTTTTTTGCCCGATCGGACGGCTACCTTTCACCCCTCCACTTT.

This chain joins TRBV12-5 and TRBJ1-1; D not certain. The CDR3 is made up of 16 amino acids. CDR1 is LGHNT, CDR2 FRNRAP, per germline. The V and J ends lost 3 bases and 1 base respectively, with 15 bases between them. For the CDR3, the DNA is TGTGCTAGTGGTTTCTGGACGGCTCTTAAGAACACTGAAGCTTTCTTT. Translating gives CASGFWTALKNTEAFF.

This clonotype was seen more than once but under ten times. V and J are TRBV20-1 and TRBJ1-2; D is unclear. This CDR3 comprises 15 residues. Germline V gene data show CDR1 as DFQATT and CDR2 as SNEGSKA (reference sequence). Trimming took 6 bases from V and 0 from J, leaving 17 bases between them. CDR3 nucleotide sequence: TGCAGTGCCGACACGAAGGGAGCTACTAACTATGGCTACACCTTC. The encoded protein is CSADTKGATNYGYTF.

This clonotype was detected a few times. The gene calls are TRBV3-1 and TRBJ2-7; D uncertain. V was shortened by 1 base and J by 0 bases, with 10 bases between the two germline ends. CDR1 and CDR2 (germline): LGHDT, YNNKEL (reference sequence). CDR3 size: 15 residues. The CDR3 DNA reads TGTGCCAGCAGCCAAGGGGCAGTCGACTCCTACGAGCAGTACTTC. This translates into CASSQGAVDSYEQYF.

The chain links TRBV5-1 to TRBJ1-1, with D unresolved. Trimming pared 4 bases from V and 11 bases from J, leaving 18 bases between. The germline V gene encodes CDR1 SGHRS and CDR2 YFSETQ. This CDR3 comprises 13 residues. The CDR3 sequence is CASSLGNRLEAFF. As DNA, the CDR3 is TGCGCCAGCAGCCTCGGTAATCGCCTGGAGGCTTTCTTT.

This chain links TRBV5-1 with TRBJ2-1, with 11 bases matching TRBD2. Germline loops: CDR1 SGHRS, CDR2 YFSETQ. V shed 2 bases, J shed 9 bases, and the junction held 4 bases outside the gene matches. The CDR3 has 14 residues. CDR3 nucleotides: TGCGCCAGCAGCTTTTTAGCGGGGGGGCCTGAGCAGTTCTTC. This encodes CASSFLAGGPEQFF. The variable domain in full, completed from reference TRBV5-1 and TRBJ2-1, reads KAGVTQTPRYLIKTRGQQVTLSCSPISGHRSVSWYQQTPGQGLQFLFEYFSETQRNKGNFPGRFSGRQFSNSRSEMNVSTLELGDSALYLCASSFLAGGPEQFFGPGTRLTVL.

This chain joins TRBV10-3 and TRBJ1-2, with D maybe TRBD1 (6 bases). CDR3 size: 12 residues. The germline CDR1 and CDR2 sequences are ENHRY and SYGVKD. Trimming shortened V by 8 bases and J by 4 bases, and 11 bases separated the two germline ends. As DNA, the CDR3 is TGTGCCATCGGAGAACAGGGCTATGGCTACACCTTC. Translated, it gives CAIGEQGYGYTF.

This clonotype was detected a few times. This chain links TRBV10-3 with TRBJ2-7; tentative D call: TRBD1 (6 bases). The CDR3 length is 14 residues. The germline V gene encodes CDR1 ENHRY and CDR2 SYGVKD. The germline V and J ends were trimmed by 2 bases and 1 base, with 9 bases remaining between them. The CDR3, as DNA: TGTGCCATCAGTGAGCCACAGGGATCCTACGAGCAGTACTTC. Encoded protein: CAISEPQGSYEQYF.

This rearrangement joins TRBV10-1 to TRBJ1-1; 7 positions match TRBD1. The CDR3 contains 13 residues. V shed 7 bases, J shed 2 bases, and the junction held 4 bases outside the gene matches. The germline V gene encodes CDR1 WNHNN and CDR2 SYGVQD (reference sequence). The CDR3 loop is CASKRDSNTEAFF. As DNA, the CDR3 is TGCGCCAGCAAGAGGGACAGTAACACTGAAGCTTTCTTT.

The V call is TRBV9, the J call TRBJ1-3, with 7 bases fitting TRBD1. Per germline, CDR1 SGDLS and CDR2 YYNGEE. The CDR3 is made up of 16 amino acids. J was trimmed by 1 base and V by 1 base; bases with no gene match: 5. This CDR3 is CASSVQGVESGNTIYF. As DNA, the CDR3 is TGTGCCAGCAGCGTACAGGGGGTAGAATCTGGAAACACCATATATTTT.